This TCR beta chain was retrieved from a study of blood T cells in healthy people across ages. Study-wide results and limits: Long-lived donors exceeded aged donors in naive CD4+ cells and diversity. Unsorted PBMC material precluded a definitive naive versus antigen-experienced comparison.

Germline V gene lookup returns CDR1 MNHEY and CDR2 SMNVEV (reference sequence). Trimming cost V 7 bases and J 7 bases; bases outside gene matches: 7. The CDR3 is 14 amino acids. The study drew donors from healthy Caucasian individuals in Russia aged roughly 6 to 90. This clonotype showed up many times. Its antigen is still unknown. Primers used in a second PCR of about 7 to 12 cycles were a sample-barcoded 5' primer and a J-beta primer mix. A template-switch adaptor that had 12 random nucleotides put a tag on each cDNA molecule. TCRdb reanalysed the 5' RACE reads using MiXCR and keeps one entry per CDR3 protein. The sample shows hundreds of thousands of distinct CDR3 sequences, around 50% of them seen only once.

V usage is TRBV27 and J usage is TRBJ2-1; TRBD2 aligns across 10 bases. The receptor's source is a man older than 75 in good health. Sequenced material: blood. The CDR3 DNA reads as TGTGCCAGCAAGAAGCGGGAGGGCCGTAATGAGCAGTTCTTC. Translated: CASKKREGRNEQFF.